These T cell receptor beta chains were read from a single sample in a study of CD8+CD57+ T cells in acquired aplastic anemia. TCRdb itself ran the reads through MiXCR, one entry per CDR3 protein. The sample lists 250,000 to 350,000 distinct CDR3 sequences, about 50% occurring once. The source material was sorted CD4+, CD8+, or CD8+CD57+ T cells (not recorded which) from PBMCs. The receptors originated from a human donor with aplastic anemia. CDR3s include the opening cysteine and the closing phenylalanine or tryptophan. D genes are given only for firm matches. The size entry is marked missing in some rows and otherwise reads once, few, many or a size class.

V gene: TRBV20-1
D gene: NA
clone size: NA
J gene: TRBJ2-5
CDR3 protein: CSAPEQHQETQYF
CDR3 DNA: TGCAGTGCGCCGGAACAGCACCAAGAGACCCAGTACTTC

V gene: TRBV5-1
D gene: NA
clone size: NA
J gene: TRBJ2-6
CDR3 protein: CASSLGRESGANVLTF
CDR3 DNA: TGCGCCAGCAGCTTGGGTAGGGAGTCTGGGGCCAACGTCCTGACTTTC

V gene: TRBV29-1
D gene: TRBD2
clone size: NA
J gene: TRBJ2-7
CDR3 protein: CSARFPGLGGRYEQYF
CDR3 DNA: TGCAGTGCTAGATTCCCGGGACTAGGGGGGCGCTACGAGCAGTACTTC

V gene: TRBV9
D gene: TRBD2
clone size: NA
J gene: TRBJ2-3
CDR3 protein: CASSVNQGLAGSTDTQYF
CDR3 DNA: TGTGCCAGCAGCGTAAACCAAGGACTAGCGGGGAGCACAGATACGCAGTATTTT

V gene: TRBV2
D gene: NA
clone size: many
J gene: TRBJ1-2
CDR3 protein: CASSDNGIYGYTF
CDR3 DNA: TGTGCCAGCAGTGATAACGGGATCTATGGCTACACCTTC

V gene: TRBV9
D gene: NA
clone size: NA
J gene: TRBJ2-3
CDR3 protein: CASSTGGDPQYTQYF
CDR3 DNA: TGTGCCAGCAGTACCGGAGGGGACCCACAATATACGCAGTATTTT

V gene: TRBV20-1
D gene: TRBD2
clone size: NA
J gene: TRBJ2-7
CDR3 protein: CSAASLGGARRYEQYF
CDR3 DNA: TGCAGTGCTGCCTCACTCGGGGGGGCGCGTCGGTACGAGCAGTACTTC

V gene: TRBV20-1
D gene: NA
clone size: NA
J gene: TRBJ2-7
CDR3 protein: CSASLPASTSFHEQYF
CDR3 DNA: TGCAGTGCTAGCCTACCAGCCTCGACTAGTTTCCACGAGCAGTACTTC

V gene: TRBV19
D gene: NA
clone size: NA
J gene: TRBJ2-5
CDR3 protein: CASSTQYF
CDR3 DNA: TGTGCCAGTAGTACCCAGTACTTC

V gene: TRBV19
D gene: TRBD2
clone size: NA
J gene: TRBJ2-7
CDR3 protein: CASSIPRASGDEQYF
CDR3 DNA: TGTGCCAGTAGTATACCGCGGGCTAGCGGAGACGAGCAGTACTTC

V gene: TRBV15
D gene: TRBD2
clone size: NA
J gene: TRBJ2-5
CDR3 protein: CATSRDRTSGGPYF
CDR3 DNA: TGTGCCACCAGCAGAGATCGGACTAGCGGGGGGCCGTACTTC

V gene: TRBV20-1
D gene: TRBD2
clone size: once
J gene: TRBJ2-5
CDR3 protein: CSAGGTSGRQETQYF
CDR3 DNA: TGCAGTGCTGGCGGCACTAGCGGGAGGCAAGAGACCCAGTACTTC

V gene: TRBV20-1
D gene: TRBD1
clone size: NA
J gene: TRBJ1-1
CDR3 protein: CTQDRGEEGKAFF
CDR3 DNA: TGCACGCAGGACAGGGGTGAAGAAGGGAAAGCTTTCTTT

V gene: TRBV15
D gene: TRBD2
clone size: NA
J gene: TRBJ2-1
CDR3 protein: CATSRTSGYNEQFF
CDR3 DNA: TGTGCCACCAGCAGAACTAGCGGTTACAATGAGCAGTTCTTC

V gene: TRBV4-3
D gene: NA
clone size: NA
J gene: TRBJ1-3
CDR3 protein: CASSQDFEPPFSGNTIYF
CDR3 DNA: TGCGCCAGCAGCCAAGATTTTGAGCCTCCTTTTTCTGGAAACACCATATATTTT

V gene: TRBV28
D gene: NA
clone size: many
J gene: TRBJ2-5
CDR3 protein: CASSPDSGETQYF
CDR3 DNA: TGTGCCAGCAGTCCGGATTCAGGGGAGACCCAGTACTTC

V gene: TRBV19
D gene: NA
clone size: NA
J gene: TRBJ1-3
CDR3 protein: CASSIGGPGNTIYF
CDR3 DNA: TGTGCCAGTAGTATTGGGGGGCCTGGAAACACCATATATTTT

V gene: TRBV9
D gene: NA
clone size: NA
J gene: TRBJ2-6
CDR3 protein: CASSVEPGANVLTF
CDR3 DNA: TGTGCCAGCAGCGTAGAACCTGGGGCCAACGTCCTGACTTTC

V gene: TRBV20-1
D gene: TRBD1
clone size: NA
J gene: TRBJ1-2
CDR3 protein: CRGDTGDNYGYTF
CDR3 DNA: TGCAGGGGCGACACAGGGGATAACTATGGCTACACCTTC

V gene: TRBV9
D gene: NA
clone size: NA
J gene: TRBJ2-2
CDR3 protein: CASCPRGTGELFF
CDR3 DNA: TGTGCCAGCTGCCCCCGAGGCACCGGGGAGCTGTTTTTT

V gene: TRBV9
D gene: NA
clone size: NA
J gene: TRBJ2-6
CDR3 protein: CASSAGQGGANVLTF
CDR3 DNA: TGTGCCAGCAGCGCCGGCCAGGGGGGAGCCAACGTCCTGACTTTC